One and the same sample provided the 26 T cell receptor beta chains below, sequenced in a study of T cell clonotyping in hematopoietic cell transplantation. Sequencing was performed with immunoSEQ multiplex PCR; in TCRdb, only in-frame clones are kept and a portion is missing. Of about 36,000 clones listed, 88% are singletons. The sample consisted of peripheral blood mononuclear cells. The receptors derive from a woman between 35 and 50 years old in good health. Some clones in this sample may be carry-over from other donors' samples.

The gene calls are TRBV30 and TRBJ1-5; no clear D. The ends were cut back, 2 bases at V and 6 bases at J, with 17 bases in the middle. CDR1 is GTSNPN, CDR2 SVGIG, per germline (reference sequence). The CDR3 runs 15 residues. The CDR3 loop is CAWSPLGALSQPQHF. The CDR3 DNA sequence: TGTGCCTGGAGTCCTTTGGGAGCGCTAAGTCAGCCCCAGCATTTT.

This chain joins TRBV5-1 and TRBJ2-7; D is unclear. CDR3 length: 14 amino acids. The V end lost 0 bases, the J end lost 2 bases, and 9 bases lay between the germline ends. From germline, CDR1 is SGHRS and CDR2 YFSETQ. Here the CDR3 reads CASSLEAVAYEQYF. The CDR3 region has the DNA TGCGCCAGCAGCTTGGAGGCAGTTGCCTACGAGCAGTACTTC.

The chain recombines TRBV30 with TRBJ1-1; 9 nucleotides agree with TRBD1. Germline CDR1 GTSNPN, CDR2 SVGIG (reference sequence). The CDR3 sequence is 17 residues long. Trimming cost V 3 bases and J 0 bases; bases outside gene matches: 11. The CDR3 protein is CAWSGGTTGGMNTEAFF. DNA of the CDR3: TGTGCCTGGAGCGGTGGTACCACAGGGGGCATGAACACTGAAGCTTTCTTT.

The rearrangement joins TRBV27 to TRBJ1-2; TRBD1 might be the D (5 bases). CDR1 is MNHEY and CDR2 is SMNVEV in the germline V gene (reference sequence). CDR3 length equals 15 residues. Trimming removed 6 bases from V and 7 bases from J, with 21 bases in between. In DNA, the CDR3 is TGTGCCAGCAGCTCTTGGGAAGGCAGGGTGATTGGCTACACCTTC. It codes for CASSSWEGRVIGYTF.

This chain links TRBV5-1 with TRBJ2-7; 9 bases map to TRBD2. The length of the CDR3 is 16 residues. Germline V gives CDR1 SGHRS, CDR2 YFSETQ. The J segment lost 2 bases and the V segment lost 1 base, leaving 7 bases of the junction unmatched. The CDR3 DNA reads TGCGCCAGCAGCTTGAGTCCTAGCGGGATAGCCTACGAGCAGTACTTC. Residues: CASSLSPSGIAYEQYF.

The chain is built from TRBV9 and TRBJ2-1, with D perhaps TRBD2 (5 bases). Trimming took 0 bases from V and 2 from J, leaving 15 bases between them. The germline CDR1 and CDR2 sequences are SGDLS and YYNGEE. This CDR3 has 17 residues. CDR3 amino acids: CASSVGLARQAYNEQFF. For the CDR3, the DNA is TGTGCCAGCAGCGTAGGTCTAGCCCGCCAGGCCTACAATGAGCAGTTCTTC. The variable domain in full, completed from reference TRBV9 and TRBJ2-1, reads DSGVTQTPKHLITATGQRVTLRCSPRSGDLSVYWYQQSLDQGLQFLIQYYNGEERAKGNILERFSAQQFPDLHSELNLSSLELGDSALYFCASSVGLARQAYNEQFFGPGTRLTVL.

The chain uses TRBV19 and TRBJ2-7, with unresolved D. V was clipped by 8 bases and J by 3 bases, with 5 bases between them. Germline values: CDR1 LNHDA, CDR2 SQIVND (reference sequence). CDR3 length equals 10 residues. The CDR3 coding sequence is TGTGCCAGTGGCGACTACGAGCAGTACTTC. This translates into CASGDYEQYF.

The chain carries TRBV28 and TRBJ1-5; D gene ambiguous. The V end was cut by 3 bases, the J end by 5 bases, with 5 bases between. The V gene's germline CDR1 is MDHEN and CDR2 SYDVKM. The CDR3 spans 12 residues. The CDR3 here is CASSFMDQPQHF. CDR3 sequence (DNA): TGTGCCAGCAGTTTTATGGATCAGCCCCAGCATTTT.

The CDR3 loop reads CSSREQGGYTF. CDR3 DNA sequence: TGCAGCTCTCGGGAACAGGGTGGCTACACCTTC. The chain combines TRBV20-1 with TRBJ1-2; maybe TRBD1 (6 bases). Germline CDR1 and CDR2: DFQATT and SNEGSKA (reference sequence). CDR3 length: 11 amino acids.

In this sample, this clone turned up a few times. The chain recombines TRBV5-1 with TRBJ2-2; D remains ambiguous. This CDR3 contains 15 residues. V lost 2 bases to trimming and J lost 8 bases, with 16 bases between them. Germline V CDR1 and CDR2: SGHRS, YFSETQ. CDR3 nucleotide sequence: TGCGCCAGCAGCTTAGGGCCGGGCGATGGTGGGGAGCTGTTTTTT. Encoded protein: CASSLGPGDGGELFF. Looking up the rest from reference TRBV5-1 and TRBJ2-2 gives the full variable domain: KAGVTQTPRYLIKTRGQQVTLSCSPISGHRSVSWYQQTPGQGLQFLFEYFSETQRNKGNFPGRFSGRQFSNSRSEMNVSTLELGDSALYLCASSLGPGDGGELFFGEGSRLTVL.

This chain uses TRBV5-1 with TRBJ1-2; D is unclear. The V and J ends lost 0 bases and 8 bases respectively, with 14 bases between them. The CDR3 runs to 14 residues. Germline CDR1 SGHRS, CDR2 YFSETQ. The CDR3 region is CASSLADPDRGYTF. CDR3 sequence (DNA): TGCGCCAGCAGCTTGGCGGATCCGGATAGGGGCTACACCTTC. Combining the CDR3 with reference TRBV5-1 and TRBJ1-2 gives the whole variable domain KAGVTQTPRYLIKTRGQQVTLSCSPISGHRSVSWYQQTPGQGLQFLFEYFSETQRNKGNFPGRFSGRQFSNSRSEMNVSTLELGDSALYLCASSLADPDRGYTFGSGTRLTVV.

The chain links TRBV14 to TRBJ2-3, with TRBD1 as a possible D gene (6 bases). The CDR3 contains 13 residues. Germline CDR1 is SGHDN and CDR2 is FVKESK. V was trimmed by 1 base and J by 12 bases, leaving 14 bases between them. The CDR3 sequence: CASSQGEGTIQYF. The CDR3 DNA reads as TGTGCCAGCAGCCAAGGGGAAGGGACAATCCAGTATTTT.

The gene calls are TRBV2 and TRBJ1-2; no definite D call. The CDR3 contains 13 residues. Trimming pared 8 bases from V and 8 bases from J, leaving 18 bases between. Germline-derived CDR1 and CDR2 are SNHLY and FYNNEI. In nucleotides, the CDR3 is TGTGCCAGCCCCCTATTGGGGTACAACGGCTACACCTTC. Its protein is CASPLLGYNGYTF.

The chain has TRBV5-1 and TRBJ1-1, with D possibly matching TRBD1 (5 bases). This CDR3 comprises 15 residues. Germline values: CDR1 SGHRS, CDR2 YFSETQ. Between the trimmed V and J ends, which lost 3 bases and 0 bases, there was a span of 12 bases. The CDR3 is CASSSLDSLNTEAFF. DNA of the CDR3: TGCGCCAGCAGCTCTCTAGACAGCTTGAACACTGAAGCTTTCTTT.

This clone is a singleton in its sample. Sequence at one end of the junction differs from germline and may be a read error. The V call is TRBV10-2, the J call TRBJ1-2; D is perhaps TRBD1 (6 bases). The V gene's germline CDR1 is WSHSY and CDR2 SAAADI. The CDR3 spans 12 residues. The CDR3 reads CASSAGNGGYIF. Written as DNA, the CDR3 is TGCGCCAGCAGTGCCGGGAACGGGGGCTACATCTTC.

The chain carries TRBV28 and TRBJ1-2, with 9 bases that match TRBD1. The CDR3 spans 14 residues. With V trimmed by 9 bases and J by 7 bases, 12 bases remained unmatched. Looked up from germline, CDR1 is MDHEN and CDR2 is SYDVKM. As DNA, the CDR3 is TGTGCCAGTGCCAAACAGGGGGCCAGGCCTGGCTACACCTTC. Translating it yields CASAKQGARPGYTF.

The rearrangement joins TRBV28 to TRBJ2-2; D is possibly TRBD1 (5 bases). The CDR3 length is 13 residues. V was shortened by 2 bases and J by 7 bases, with 8 bases between the two germline ends. Germline V CDR1 and CDR2: MDHEN, SYDVKM. In nucleotides, the CDR3 is TGTGCCAGCAGTTTAAGCAGGGACGGGGAGCTGTTTTTT. It is translated as CASSLSRDGELFF. The full variable domain, with the rest looked up from reference TRBV28 and TRBJ2-2, is DVKVTQSSRYLVKRTGEKVFLECVQDMDHENMFWYRQDPGLGLRLIYFSYDVKMKEKGDIPEGYSVSREKKERFSLILESASTNQTSMYLCASSLSRDGELFFGEGSRLTVL.

This chain uses TRBV4-2 with TRBJ2-3; D is unclear. The germline gives CDR1 LGHNA, CDR2 YNFKEQ. V lost 1 base, J lost 2 bases, and 7 bases lay in between. This CDR3 region has 14 residues. CDR3 amino acids: CASSQGGYTDTQYF. The CDR3 DNA follows: TGTGCCAGCAGCCAAGGAGGTTACACAGATACGCAGTATTTT.

The CDR3 here is CSVETGTGLNEQFF. The CDR3 DNA sequence: TGCAGCGTTGAGACAGGGACCGGGTTGAATGAGCAGTTCTTC. V and J are TRBV29-1 and TRBJ2-1, with TRBD1 matching 7 bases. This CDR3 spans 14 amino acids. Germline trimming cut 3 bases from V and 7 bases from J; bases unmatched to any gene: 9. The germline gives CDR1 SQVTM, CDR2 ANQGSEA.

CDR3 region: CASRPHPRGYEAFF. The CDR3 coding sequence is TGCGCCAGCCGACCTCACCCCAGGGGCTATGAAGCTTTCTTT. The genes are TRBV23-1 and TRBJ1-1; possible D gene TRBD1, 6 bases. TRBV23-1 is an ORF; its function is uncertain. This CDR3 spans 14 amino acids. V shed 8 bases and J shed 7 bases, with 20 bases lying between them.

V is TRBV5-1 and J is TRBJ1-1; tentatively, D is TRBD1 (6 bases). The germline V gene has CDR1 SGHRS and CDR2 YFSETQ. The CDR3 length is 16 residues. Trimming stripped 3 bases from V and 4 bases from J, with 19 bases between. The CDR3 nucleotides read TGCGCCAGCAGCTCGTCACGGGGGGCGGAGGGCACTGAAGCTTTCTTT. Translated: CASSSSRGAEGTEAFF.

The V and J genes are TRBV28 and TRBJ1-5; possibly TRBD1 for D (6 bases). Germline assignment: CDR1 MDHEN and CDR2 SYDVKM. V was clipped by 8 bases and J by 3 bases, with 8 bases between them. There are 12 residues in the CDR3. The CDR3 coding sequence is TGTGCCAGCCGGACAGTCAATCAGCCCCAGCATTTT. Translation gives CASRTVNQPQHF.

The chain has TRBV7-2 and TRBJ1-5, with no clear D. V lost 2 bases and J 6 bases, leaving 5 bases between the germline ends. Per the germline V gene, CDR1 is SGHTA and CDR2 is FQGNSA. This CDR3 is built from 12 residues. The CDR3 coding sequence is TGTGCCAGCAGCTTAAACGCTCAGCCCCAGCATTTT. This translates into CASSLNAQPQHF.

A few counts support this clone. V gene TRBV11-3 combines with J gene TRBJ2-7; D uncertain. Germline assignment: CDR1 SGHNT and CDR2 YENEEA. The CDR3 runs to 13 residues. V gave up 5 bases and J gave up 2 bases, with 10 bases separating them. In DNA, the CDR3 is TGTGCCAGCAGCCAAGGGCCAGCCTACGAGCAGTACTTC. This translates into CASSQGPAYEQYF.

J is TRBJ2-2 and V is TRBV23-1; D unresolved. TRBV23-1 falls under the ORF class, with uncertain function. This CDR3 has 14 residues. V lost 10 bases, J lost 1 base, and 13 bases lay in between. The DNA of the CDR3 is TGCGCCATCATACAGACCCAGAACACCGGGGAGCTGTTTTTT. Translated, it gives CAIIQTQNTGELFF.

The chain joins TRBV11-2 to TRBJ2-7, with no clear D. Germline loops: CDR1 SGHAT, CDR2 FQNNGV. CDR3 size: 16 residues. Trimming shortened V by 5 bases and J by 3 bases, and 20 bases separated the two germline ends. This chain's CDR3 is CASSLFRQQADYEQYF. The CDR3 nucleotides are TGTGCCAGCAGCCTATTCAGGCAGCAGGCCGACTACGAGCAGTACTTC.